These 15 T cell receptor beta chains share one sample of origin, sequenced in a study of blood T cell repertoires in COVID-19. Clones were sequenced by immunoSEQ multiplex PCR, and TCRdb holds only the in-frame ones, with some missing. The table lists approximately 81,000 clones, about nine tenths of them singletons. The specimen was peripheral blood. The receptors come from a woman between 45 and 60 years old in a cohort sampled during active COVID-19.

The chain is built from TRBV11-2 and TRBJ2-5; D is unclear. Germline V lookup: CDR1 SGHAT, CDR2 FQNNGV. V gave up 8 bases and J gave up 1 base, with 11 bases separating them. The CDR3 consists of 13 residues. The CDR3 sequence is CASSRVPQETQYF. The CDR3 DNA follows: TGTGCCAGCTCCCGTGTCCCCCAAGAGACCCAGTACTTC.

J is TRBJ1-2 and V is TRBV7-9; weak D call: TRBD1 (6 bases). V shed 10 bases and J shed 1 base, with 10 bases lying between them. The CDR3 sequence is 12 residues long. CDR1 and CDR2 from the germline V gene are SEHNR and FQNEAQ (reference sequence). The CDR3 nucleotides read TGTGCCATACTCAGGGGTAACTATGGCTACACCTTC. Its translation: CAILRGNYGYTF.

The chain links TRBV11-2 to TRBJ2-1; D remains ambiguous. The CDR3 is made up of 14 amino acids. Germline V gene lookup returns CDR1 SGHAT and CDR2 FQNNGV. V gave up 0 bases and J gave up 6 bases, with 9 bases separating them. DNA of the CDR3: TGTGCCAGCAGCTTAGATGGCAGGTTCAATGAGCAGTTCTTC. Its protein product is CASSLDGRFNEQFF.

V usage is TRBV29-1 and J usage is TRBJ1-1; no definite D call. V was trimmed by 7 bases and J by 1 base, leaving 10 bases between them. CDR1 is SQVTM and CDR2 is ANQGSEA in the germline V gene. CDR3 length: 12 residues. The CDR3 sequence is CSGIGGNTEAFF. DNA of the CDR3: TGCAGCGGTATCGGTGGGAACACTGAAGCTTTCTTT.

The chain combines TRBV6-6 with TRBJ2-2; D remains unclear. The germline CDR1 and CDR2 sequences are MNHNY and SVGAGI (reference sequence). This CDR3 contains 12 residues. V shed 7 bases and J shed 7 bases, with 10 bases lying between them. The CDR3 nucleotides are TGTGCCAGCACCTCGCGTCACGGGGAGCTGTTTTTT. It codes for CASTSRHGELFF.

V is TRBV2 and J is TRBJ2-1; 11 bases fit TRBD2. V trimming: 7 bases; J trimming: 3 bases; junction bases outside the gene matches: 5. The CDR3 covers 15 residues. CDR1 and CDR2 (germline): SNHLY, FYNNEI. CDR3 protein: CASMGSGRVYNEQFF. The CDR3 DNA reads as TGTGCCAGCATGGGTAGCGGGAGGGTCTACAATGAGCAGTTCTTC.

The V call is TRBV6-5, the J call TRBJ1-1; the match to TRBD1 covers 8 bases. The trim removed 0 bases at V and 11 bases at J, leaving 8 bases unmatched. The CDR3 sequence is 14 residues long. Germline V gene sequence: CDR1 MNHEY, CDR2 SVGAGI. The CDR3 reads CASSYSGGNRGAFF. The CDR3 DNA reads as TGTGCCAGCAGTTACTCTGGCGGGAACAGGGGGGCTTTCTTT.

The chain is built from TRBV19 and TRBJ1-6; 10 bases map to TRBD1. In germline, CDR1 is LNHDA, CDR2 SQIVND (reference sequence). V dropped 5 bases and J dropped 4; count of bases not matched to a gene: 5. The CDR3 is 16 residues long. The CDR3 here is CASSGQGVDYNSPLHF. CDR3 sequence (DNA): TGTGCCAGTAGTGGACAGGGGGTGGATTATAATTCACCCCTCCACTTT.

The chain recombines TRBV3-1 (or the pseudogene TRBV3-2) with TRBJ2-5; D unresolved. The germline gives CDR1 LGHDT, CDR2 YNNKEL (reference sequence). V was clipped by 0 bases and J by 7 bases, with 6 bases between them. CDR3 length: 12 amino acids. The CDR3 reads CASSQDTGTQYF. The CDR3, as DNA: TGTGCCAGCAGCCAAGATACGGGGACCCAGTACTTC.

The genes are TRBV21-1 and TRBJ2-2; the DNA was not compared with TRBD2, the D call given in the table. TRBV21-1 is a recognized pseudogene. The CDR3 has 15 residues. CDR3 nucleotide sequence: TGTGCCAGCAGCAAAGCAGGAGAGGGCACCGGGGAGCTGTTTTTT. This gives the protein CASSKAGEGTGELFF.

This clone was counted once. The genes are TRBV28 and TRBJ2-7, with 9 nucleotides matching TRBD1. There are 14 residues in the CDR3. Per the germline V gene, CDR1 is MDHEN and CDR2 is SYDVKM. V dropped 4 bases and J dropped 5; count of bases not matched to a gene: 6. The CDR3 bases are TGTGCCAGCAGTTCAGGACAGGGGATACACGAGCAGTACTTC. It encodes CASSSGQGIHEQYF.

CDR3 bases: TGTGCCAGCAGCCTATTAGCGGGGGGCTTGTCCTACGAGCAGTACTTC. As protein: CASSLLAGGLSYEQYF. This chain links TRBV3-1 (or the pseudogene TRBV3-2) with TRBJ2-7; 10 positions match TRBD2. The CDR3 contains 16 residues. The junction had 7 bases not matched to a gene; V was cut back by 4 bases and J by 1 base. Germline lookup yields CDR1 LGHDT and CDR2 YNNKEL (reference sequence).

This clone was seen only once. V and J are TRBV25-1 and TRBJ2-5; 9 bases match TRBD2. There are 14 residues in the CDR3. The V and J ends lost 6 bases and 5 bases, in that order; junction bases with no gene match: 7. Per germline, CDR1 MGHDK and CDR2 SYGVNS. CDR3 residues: CASSAGGFGETQYF. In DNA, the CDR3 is TGTGCCAGCAGCGCGGGGGGGTTTGGCGAGACCCAGTACTTC.

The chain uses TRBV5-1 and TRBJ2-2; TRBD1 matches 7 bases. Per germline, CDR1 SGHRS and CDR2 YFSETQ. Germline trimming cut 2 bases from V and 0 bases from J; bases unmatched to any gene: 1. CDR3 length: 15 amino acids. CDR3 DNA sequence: TGCGCCAGCAGCTTCGGGACAGCGAACACCGGGGAGCTGTTTTTT. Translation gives CASSFGTANTGELFF. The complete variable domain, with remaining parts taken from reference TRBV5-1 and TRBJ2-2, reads KAGVTQTPRYLIKTRGQQVTLSCSPISGHRSVSWYQQTPGQGLQFLFEYFSETQRNKGNFPGRFSGRQFSNSRSEMNVSTLELGDSALYLCASSFGTANTGELFFGEGSRLTVL.

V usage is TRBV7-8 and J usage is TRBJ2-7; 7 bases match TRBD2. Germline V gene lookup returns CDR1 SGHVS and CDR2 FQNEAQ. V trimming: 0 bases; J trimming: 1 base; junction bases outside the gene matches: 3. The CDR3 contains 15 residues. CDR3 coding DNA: TGTGCCAGCAGCTTAGCAACCGGGGGGTCCTACGAGCAGTACTTC. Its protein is CASSLATGGSYEQYF.